These 9 T cell receptor beta chains came from one sample sequenced in a study of blood T cell repertoires in COVID-19. The repertoire was sequenced with immunoSEQ multiplex PCR; TCRdb's copy has only in-frame clones and lacks some. The table shows 150,000 to 200,000 clones, with roughly 77% occurring only once. Sequences were obtained from peripheral blood. These receptors all stem from a woman aged 40 to 55 with COVID-19, enrolled during active disease.

This clone has just a few counts. The chain has TRBV7-2 and TRBJ2-1; D ambiguous. V gave up 0 bases and J gave up 7 bases, with 16 bases separating them. Germline values: CDR1 SGHTA, CDR2 FQGNSA. The CDR3 loop spans 16 amino acids. The CDR3 nucleotides are TGTGCCAGCAGCTTAGCACGGCAGGTCTTGTCTAATGAGCAGTTCTTC. It codes for CASSLARQVLSNEQFF.

The CDR3 reads CASSVARTSGSRANTGELFF. CDR3 nucleotide sequence: TGTGCCAGCAGCGTAGCCCGGACTAGCGGGAGTAGGGCGAACACCGGGGAGCTGTTTTTT. The chain couples TRBV9 to TRBJ2-2; 13 bases fit TRBD2. V lost 0 bases, J lost 0 bases, and 8 bases stayed unmatched. Germline lookup yields CDR1 SGDLS and CDR2 YYNGEE. This CDR3 comprises 20 residues.

This sequence joins TRBV5-1 and TRBJ2-1, with D tentatively TRBD1 (5 bases). From germline, CDR1 is SGHRS and CDR2 YFSETQ. The CDR3 is 14 residues long. The V and J ends lost 0 bases and 9 bases respectively, with 13 bases between them. CDR3 sequence (DNA): TGCGCCAGCAGCTTGGTGGGGCTGCTTCGTGAGCAGTTCTTC. It codes for CASSLVGLLREQFF.

The rearrangement uses TRBV28 and TRBJ1-3, with D possibly being TRBD1 (6 bases). The V end lost 6 bases, the J end lost 0 bases, and 9 bases lay between the germline ends. CDR1 and CDR2 (germline): MDHEN, SYDVKM. This CDR3 has 14 residues. CDR3 sequence reads: CASRDSRSGNTIYF. The CDR3 coding sequence is TGTGCCAGCAGGGACAGCCGCTCTGGAAACACCATATATTTT.

The chain uses TRBV27 and TRBJ1-1, with 10 bases aligning to TRBD1. The length of the CDR3 is 16 residues. The V and J ends lost 7 bases and 5 bases, in that order; junction bases with no gene match: 13. Germline lookup yields CDR1 MNHEY and CDR2 SMNVEV (reference sequence). The CDR3 DNA reads as TGTGCCAGCACCAAAAAATTCGGGACAGGGGTAACTGAAGCTTTCTTT. Its translation: CASTKKFGTGVTEAFF.

The chain links TRBV9 to TRBJ2-6, with D tentatively TRBD1 (6 bases). The CDR3 is 19 residues long. V shed 5 bases and J shed 4 bases, with 25 bases lying between them. Germline CDR1 SGDLS, CDR2 YYNGEE. The CDR3 region has the DNA TGTGCCAGCAGTTTAGGGCGACAGGTGATCTCTTCGGGGGCCAACGTCCTGACTTTC. Translated: CASSLGRQVISSGANVLTF.

The chain is built from TRBV6-2 or TRBV6-3 and TRBJ1-1; no definite D call. CDR3 size: 12 residues. V was trimmed by 6 bases and J by 6 bases, leaving 11 bases between them. Germline assignment: CDR1 MNHEY and CDR2 SVGEGT. The CDR3 sequence: CASSEVSPEAFF. DNA for the CDR3: TGTGCCAGCAGCGAGGTGTCCCCTGAAGCTTTCTTT.

This clone was seen repeatedly, ten times or more. The V call is TRBV5-4, the J call TRBJ2-7; 9 nucleotides line up with TRBD1. V gave up 0 bases and J gave up 6 bases; unmatched junction bases: 7. The CDR3 runs 15 residues. Germline CDR1 reads SGHNT; CDR2 reads YYREEE (reference sequence). This CDR3 reads CASSLEGQGRPEQYF. The CDR3, as DNA: TGTGCCAGCAGCTTGGAGGGACAGGGCCGACCCGAGCAGTACTTC. Variable domain in full (rest from reference TRBV5-4 and TRBJ2-7): ETGVTQSPTHLIKTRGQQVTLRCSSQSGHNTVSWYQQALGQGPQFIFQYYREEENGRGNFPPRFSGLQFPNYSSELNVNALELDDSALYLCASSLEGQGRPEQYFGPGTRLTVT.

The chain is built from TRBV4-1 and TRBJ2-7; 8 bases align to TRBD1. The CDR3 length is 14 residues. Trimming removed 5 bases from V and 6 bases from J; junction bases left unmatched: 9. Germline V gives CDR1 MGHRA, CDR2 YSYEKL. CDR3 protein: CASSSLDQGAEQYF. CDR3 in DNA: TGCGCCAGCAGCTCACTAGATCAGGGGGCCGAGCAGTACTTC.